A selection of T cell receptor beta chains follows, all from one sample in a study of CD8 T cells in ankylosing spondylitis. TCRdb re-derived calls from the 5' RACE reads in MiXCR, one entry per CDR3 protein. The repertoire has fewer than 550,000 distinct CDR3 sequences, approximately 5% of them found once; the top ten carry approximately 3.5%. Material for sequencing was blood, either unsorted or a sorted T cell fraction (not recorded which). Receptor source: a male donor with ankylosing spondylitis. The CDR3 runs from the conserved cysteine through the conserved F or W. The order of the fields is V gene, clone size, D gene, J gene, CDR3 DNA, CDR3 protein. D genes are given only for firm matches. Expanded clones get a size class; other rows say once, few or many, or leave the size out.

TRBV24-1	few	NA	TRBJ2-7	TGTGCCACCAGTGATCCAGGCGCGGGGGCAACGTACGAGCAGTACTTC	CATSDPGAGATYEQYF
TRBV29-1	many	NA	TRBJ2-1	TGCAGCGTTCGGTCAAGGAATGAGCAGTTCTTC	CSVRSRNEQFF
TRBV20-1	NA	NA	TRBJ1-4	TGCAGTGCTAGCACCGGGGCCTTAAATGAAAAACTGTTTTTT	CSASTGALNEKLFF
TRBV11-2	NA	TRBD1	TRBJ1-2	TGTGCCAGCAGCTTCCTGGCAGGGGGCGACGCTAACTATGGCTACACCTTC	CASSFLAGGDANYGYTF
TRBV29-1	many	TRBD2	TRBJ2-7	TGCAGCGTTGATGTGGGAGGGAACGAGCAGTACTTC	CSVDVGGNEQYF
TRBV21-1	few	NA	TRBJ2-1	TGTGCCAGCAGCAAACCCAAGGCGGGAGAAAATGTCGGTAATGAGCAGTTCTTC	CASSKPKAGENVGNEQFF
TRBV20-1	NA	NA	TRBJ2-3	TGCAGTTCCTGCGGCCAAGCACCGGGGGCGAGCACAGATACGCAGTATTTT	CSSCGQAPGASTDTQYF
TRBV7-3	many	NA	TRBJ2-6	TGTGCCAGCAGTCCGTGGTGGGGCGACTCTGGGGCCAACGTCCTGACTTTC	CASSPWWGDSGANVLTF
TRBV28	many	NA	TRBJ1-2	TGTGCCAGCACCCCAGGGGCGCGTGACTATGGCTACACCTTC	CASTPGARDYGYTF
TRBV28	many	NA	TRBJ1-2	TGTGCCAGCAGTTTCGTGGGTCGCCAGATACCAGAGAGCGACACCTTC	CASSFVGRQIPESDTF
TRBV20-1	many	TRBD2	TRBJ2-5	TGCAGTGCGAGGAAAGCTAGCGGGACGGGGGAGACCCAGTACTTC	CSARKASGTGETQYF
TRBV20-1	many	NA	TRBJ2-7	TGCAGTGCTAGTAACAGCTACACCTACGAGCAGTACTTC	CSASNSYTYEQYF
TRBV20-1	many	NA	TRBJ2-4	TGCAGTGCTAGTCCGGACACCTATCAGTACTTC	CSASPDTYQYF
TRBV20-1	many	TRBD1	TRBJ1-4	TGCAGTGCTAAGACAGGGGATACTGAAAAACTGTTTTTT	CSAKTGDTEKLFF
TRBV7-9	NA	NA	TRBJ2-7	TGTGCCAGCAGCTTAGCTGGCTCCCTGCAGTACTTC	CASSLAGSLQYF
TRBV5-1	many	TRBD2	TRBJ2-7	TGCGCCAGCAGCTTGGCAGCGGGAGAGGACGAGCAGTACTTC	CASSLAAGEDEQYF
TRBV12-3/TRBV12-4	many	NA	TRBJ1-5	TGTGCCAGCAGCCCCGGAGGGAAAGGCAATCAGCCCCAGCATTTT	CASSPGGKGNQPQHF
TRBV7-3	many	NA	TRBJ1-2	TGTGCCAGCAGCGACCGCGGACGGAGCTATGGCTACACCTTC	CASSDRGRSYGYTF
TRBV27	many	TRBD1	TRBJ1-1	TGTGCCAGCAGTGAACCGGGACAGGGGCTTCGTGGCGCTTTCTTT	CASSEPGQGLRGAFF
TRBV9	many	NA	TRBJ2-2	TGTGCCAGCAGCGTGAGAGACGGGAACACCGGGGAGCTGTTTTTT	CASSVRDGNTGELFF
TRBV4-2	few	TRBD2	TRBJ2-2	TGTGCCAGCAGCCAATGGGAGGGGCCTAGCACCGGGGAGCTGTTTTTT	CASSQWEGPSTGELFF
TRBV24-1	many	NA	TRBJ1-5	TGTGCCACCAGTGATCGACACGGGAATCAGCCCCAGCATTTT	CATSDRHGNQPQHF
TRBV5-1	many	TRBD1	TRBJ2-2	TGCGCCAGCAGCTCGGACAGGGGGCTCGACACCGGGGAGCTGTTTTTT	CASSSDRGLDTGELFF
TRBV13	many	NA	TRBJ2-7	TGTGCCAGCAGCGTCCAACGGACGGACGAGCAGTACTTC	CASSVQRTDEQYF
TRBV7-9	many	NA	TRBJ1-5	TGTGCCAGCAGCCCGGGGGATCAGCCCCAGCATTTT	CASSPGDQPQHF
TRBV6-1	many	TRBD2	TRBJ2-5	TGTGCCACCTCTGAGGGACTAGCTGGCGGAGAGACCCAGTACTTC	CATSEGLAGGETQYF
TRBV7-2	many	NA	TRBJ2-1	TGTGCCAGCAGCCTACAGCGAGGAGGCGATGAGCAGTTCTTC	CASSLQRGGDEQFF
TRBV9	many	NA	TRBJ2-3	TGTGCCAGCAGAGAAGAGGAGGGGGAGGCAGATACGCAGTATTTT	CASREEEGEADTQYF
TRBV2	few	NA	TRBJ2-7	TGTGCCAGCAGCGGCCAGGTGGCGGCGGGCGAGCAGTACTTC	CASSGQVAAGEQYF
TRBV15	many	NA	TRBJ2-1	TGTGCCACTAGCGACCTCTCCTACAATGAGCAGTTCTTC	CATSDLSYNEQFF
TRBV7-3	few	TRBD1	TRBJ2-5	TGTGCCAGCAGCTTTCTAGGGGGCTCCCAAGAGACCCAGTACTTC	CASSFLGGSQETQYF
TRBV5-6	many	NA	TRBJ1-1	TGTGCCAGCAGTTGGGACATTGGACAGATGAACACTGAAGCTTTCTTT	CASSWDIGQMNTEAFF
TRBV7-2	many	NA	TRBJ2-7	TGTGCCAGCAGCTTAGCGTCACACCTCTACGAGCAGTACTTC	CASSLASHLYEQYF
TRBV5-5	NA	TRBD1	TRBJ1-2	TGTGCCAGCAGCACCCCGACTTGGACAGGGGCGGGATATGGCTACACCTTC	CASSTPTWTGAGYGYTF
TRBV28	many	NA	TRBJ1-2	TGTGCCAGCAGTCCGCGGAGGGGAAGGGACTATGGCTACACCTTC	CASSPRRGRDYGYTF
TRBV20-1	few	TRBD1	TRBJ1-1	TGCAGTGCTAGAGATCCGGCAGGGGGGACCACTGAAGCTTTCTTT	CSARDPAGGTTEAFF